This TCR beta chain was obtained from a study of control samples from healthy donors and cancer patients. Libraries were prepared by immunoSEQ multiplex PCR; TCRdb keeps only in-frame clonotypes and omits some of them. The sample shows under 450,000 clones, approximately 90% of them seen only once. This CDR3 has 15 amino acids. The V gene's germline CDR1 is MRHNA and CDR2 SNTAGT. The V segment lost 6 bases and the J segment 3 bases; nucleotides outside the gene matches: 9. This sequence originates from a man between 40 and 49 years old with head and neck cancer. Sequenced input: PBMCs. This rearrangement joins TRBV6-4 to TRBJ1-2; 8 bases are a match to TRBD1. In DNA form, the CDR3 reads TGTGCCAGCAGCCCTATTCAGGGGGCACACTATGGCTACACCTTC. Amino acid sequence: CASSPIQGAHYGYTF.